By share, the clone carrying this T cell receptor (beta chain) counts as medium-sized. These data come from a study of OX40 agonist ivuxolimab in advanced cancers. Across the whole study: Age averaged 60 years (range about 20 to 80), and 80% to 90% were male.

Profiling relied on immunoSEQ multiplex PCR, and the TCRdb table lists in-frame clones only, not all of them. The data show fewer than 30,000 clones, with 80% to 85% seen just once and about 20% held by the top ten. With autoimmune disease history or systemic immunosuppression, patients were excluded. The CDR3 spans 8 residues. Germline V gives CDR1 DFQATT, CDR2 SNEGSKA (reference sequence). V was trimmed by 6 bases and J by 9 bases, leaving 6 bases between them. The starting material was CD4+ or CD8+ T cells sorted from blood, obtained in a trial of the OX40 agonist ivuxolimab. The chain is built from TRBV20-1 and TRBJ2-7; weak D call: TRBD2 (6 bases). The sequence was obtained from an adult with an advanced solid tumor such as melanoma, head and neck, liver or kidney cancer. Here the CDR3 DNA reads TGCAGTGCGGGGGGGCAGTACTTC. Translating it yields CSAGGQYF.